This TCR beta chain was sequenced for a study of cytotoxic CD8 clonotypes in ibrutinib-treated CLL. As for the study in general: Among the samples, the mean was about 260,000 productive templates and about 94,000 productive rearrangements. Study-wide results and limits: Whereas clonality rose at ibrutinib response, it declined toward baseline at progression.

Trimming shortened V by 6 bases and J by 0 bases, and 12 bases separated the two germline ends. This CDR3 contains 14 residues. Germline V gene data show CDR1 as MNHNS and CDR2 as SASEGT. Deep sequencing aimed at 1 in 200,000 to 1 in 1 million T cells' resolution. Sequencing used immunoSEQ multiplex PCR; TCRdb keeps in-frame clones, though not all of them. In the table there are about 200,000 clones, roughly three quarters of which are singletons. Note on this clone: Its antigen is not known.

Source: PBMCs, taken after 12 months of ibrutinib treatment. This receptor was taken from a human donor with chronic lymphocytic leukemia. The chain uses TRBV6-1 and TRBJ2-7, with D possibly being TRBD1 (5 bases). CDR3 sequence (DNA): TGTGCCAGCAGCCCGACAGATCTCTCCTACGAGCAGTACTTC. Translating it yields CASSPTDLSYEQYF.